These 22 T cell receptor beta chains were all obtained from the same sample, sequenced in a study of cytotoxic CD8 clonotypes in ibrutinib-treated CLL. Libraries were prepared by immunoSEQ multiplex PCR; TCRdb keeps only in-frame clonotypes and omits some of them. The sample lists a few hundred thousand clones; 67% were seen once. The input for sequencing was PBMCs, taken after 36 months of ibrutinib treatment. The receptors were sampled from a human donor with chronic lymphocytic leukemia.

The CDR3 DNA is TGTGCCAGCGCTAGCGGGGGGTTTGAGACCCAGTACTTC. Amino acid sequence: CASASGGFETQYF. V usage is TRBV2 and J usage is TRBJ2-5; 11 bases fit TRBD2. This CDR3 is built from 13 residues. The germline CDR1 and CDR2 sequences are SNHLY and FYNNEI. With V trimmed by 8 bases and J by 5 bases, 4 bases remained unmatched.

A few counts support this clone. The chain combines TRBV5-1 with TRBJ2-7; D is uncertain. CDR1 is SGHRS and CDR2 is YFSETQ in the germline V gene. The CDR3 consists of 12 residues. V lost 8 bases to trimming and J lost 2 bases, with 11 bases between them. Written as DNA, the CDR3 is TGCGCCAGTAGGGATAAGGCCTACGAGCAGTACTTC. Protein sequence: CASRDKAYEQYF.

V gene TRBV7-9 combines with J gene TRBJ2-5; the D gene is possibly TRBD1 (5 bases). The CDR3 runs 12 residues. Trimming took off 8 bases at V and 5 bases at J, with 12 bases between the two ends. CDR1 is SEHNR, CDR2 FQNEAQ, per germline (reference sequence). Here the CDR3 DNA reads TGTGCCAGCGGCATAGGGGTTGAGACCCAGTACTTC. Translation gives CASGIGVETQYF. The whole variable domain, remainder taken from reference TRBV7-9 and TRBJ2-5, is DTGVSQNPRHKITKRGQNVTFRCDPISEHNRLYWYRQTLGQGPEFLTYFQNEAQLEKSRLLSDRFSAERPKGSFSTLEIQRTEQGDSAMYLCASGIGVETQYFGPGTRLLVL.

The chain employs TRBV7-8 and TRBJ1-2; 7 nucleotides agree with TRBD1. The J segment lost 4 bases and the V segment lost 1 base, leaving 12 bases of the junction unmatched. CDR3 length: 17 amino acids. The germline V gene has CDR1 SGHVS and CDR2 FQNEAQ. The CDR3 region is CASSLVSRGGDGYGYTF. As DNA, the CDR3 is TGTGCCAGCAGCTTAGTTTCACGAGGGGGCGATGGCTATGGCTACACCTTC.

V gene TRBV9 combines with J gene TRBJ1-4; the D gene is possibly TRBD1 (5 bases). The ends were cut back, 7 bases at V and 4 bases at J, with 8 bases in the middle. The CDR3 covers 12 residues. The germline CDR1 and CDR2 sequences are SGDLS and YYNGEE. CDR3 residues: CASSGINEKLFF. Here the CDR3 DNA reads TGTGCCAGCTCAGGGATTAATGAAAAACTGTTTTTT. Full variable domain (outside the CDR3, taken from reference TRBV9 and TRBJ1-4): DSGVTQTPKHLITATGQRVTLRCSPRSGDLSVYWYQQSLDQGLQFLIQYYNGEERAKGNILERFSAQQFPDLHSELNLSSLELGDSALYFCASSGINEKLFFGSGTQLSVL.

V is TRBV29-1 and J is TRBJ2-2; TRBD2 aligns across 10 bases. V shed 6 bases and J 1 base; nucleotides not matched to a gene: 5. The CDR3 length is 15 residues. Germline V lookup: CDR1 SQVTM, CDR2 ANQGSEA. The CDR3 loop reads CSVGRLAGNTGELFF. The CDR3 nucleotides are TGCAGCGTGGGAAGACTAGCGGGGAACACCGGGGAGCTGTTTTTT.

The rearrangement joins TRBV9 to TRBJ2-1, with D hard to call. This CDR3 is built from 14 residues. Trimming stripped 0 bases from V and 8 bases from J, with 12 bases between. The V gene's germline CDR1 is SGDLS and CDR2 YYNGEE. CDR3 nucleotides: TGTGCCAGCAGCGTAGCCTTGGGGTGGGATGAGCAGTTCTTC. Residues: CASSVALGWDEQFF.

The CDR3 loop is CASSRTGTGLSDTQYF. For the CDR3, the DNA is TGCGCCAGCAGTCGAACCGGGACAGGGTTGTCAGATACGCAGTATTTT. The chain uses TRBV4-1 and TRBJ2-3; TRBD1 matches 9 bases. The germline V gene encodes CDR1 MGHRA and CDR2 YSYEKL. After removal of 6 bases from V and 4 bases from J, the junction contained 11 bases not matched to a gene. The CDR3 is 16 amino acids.

This clone came up a few times. CDR3 in amino acids: CASSPLYLRPQHF. The CDR3, as DNA: TGTGCCAGCAGCCCGTTATATCTTCGGCCCCAGCATTTT. The chain joins TRBV7-2 to TRBJ1-5; no clear D gene. CDR1 and CDR2 (germline): SGHTA, FQGNSA. The ends were cut back, 5 bases at V and 9 bases at J, with 14 bases in the middle. The CDR3 totals 13 residues.

V and J are TRBV28 and TRBJ1-2; 7 nucleotides agree with TRBD1. Germline CDR1 reads MDHEN; CDR2 reads SYDVKM. CDR3 length equals 14 residues. The ends lost 2 bases at V and 5 bases at J; junction bases unmatched: 5. CDR3 sequence (DNA): TGTGCCAGCAGTTTAGTGGCAGGGGGTTATGGCTACACCTTC. Translation gives CASSLVAGGYGYTF.

The chain has TRBV7-3 and TRBJ2-1; 8 bases are shared with TRBD2. With 2 bases clipped from V and 3 bases from J, the junction kept 3 bases outside the gene matches. The CDR3 sequence is 15 residues long. Germline V lookup: CDR1 SGHTA, CDR2 FQGTGA. CDR3 coding DNA: TGTGCCAGCAGCTTATTCGGGGGGGTCTACAATGAGCAGTTCTTC. Amino acid sequence: CASSLFGGVYNEQFF.

The sample holds a few counts of this clone. The rearrangement links TRBV4-2 to TRBJ1-2; tentatively, D is TRBD1 (5 bases). Trimming removed 0 bases from V and 6 bases from J, with 8 bases in between. This CDR3 has 13 residues. Germline V lookup: CDR1 LGHNA, CDR2 YNFKEQ. The CDR3 is CASSQDRGDGYTF. The CDR3 region has the DNA TGTGCCAGCAGCCAAGATCGGGGGGATGGCTACACCTTC.

The gene calls are TRBV4-2 and TRBJ2-3; 7 bases are shared with TRBD1. Trimming cost V 0 bases and J 0 bases; bases outside gene matches: 9. The CDR3 extends over 18 amino acids. Germline V gene sequence: CDR1 LGHNA, CDR2 YNFKEQ. The CDR3: CASSQDRTGTESTDTQYF. CDR3 nucleotide sequence: TGTGCCAGCAGCCAAGATCGGACCGGGACAGAGAGCACAGATACGCAGTATTTT.

This clone was found many times. The chain recombines TRBV7-9 with TRBJ2-5, with D hard to call. V lost 5 bases to trimming and J lost 3 bases, with 7 bases between them. CDR1 and CDR2 from the germline V gene are SEHNR and FQNEAQ (reference sequence). This CDR3 contains 12 residues. The CDR3 DNA sequence: TGTGCCAGCAGCGGGTCCGAAGAGACCCAGTACTTC. Encoded protein: CASSGSEETQYF.

This clone was detected only a few times. The chain combines TRBV5-1 with TRBJ2-2; D is ambiguous. Per germline, CDR1 SGHRS and CDR2 YFSETQ. V gave up 4 bases and J gave up 6 bases, with 7 bases separating them. The CDR3 covers 12 residues. CDR3 bases: TGCGCCAGCAGCCTATCTGCCGGGGAGCTGTTTTTT. It yields the protein CASSLSAGELFF.

A remark on this clone: Other DNA sequences in the sample encode the same CDR3. The chain has TRBV20-1 and TRBJ2-7; D remains ambiguous. Deletions cut 6 bases from V and 3 bases from J, with 3 bases between. This CDR3 comprises 9 residues. The germline gives CDR1 DFQATT, CDR2 SNEGSKA (reference sequence). The CDR3 bases are TGCAGTGCCGGCTACGAGCAGTACTTC. Translated: CSAGYEQYF.

The CDR3 loop is CASVRKGTDTQYF. In DNA, the CDR3 is TGTGCCAGCGTAAGAAAGGGGACAGATACGCAGTATTTT. The chain employs TRBV28 and TRBJ2-3, with D maybe TRBD1 (5 bases). Germline CDR1 MDHEN, CDR2 SYDVKM. With 8 bases removed from V and 3 bases from J, the gap between germline ends came to 12 bases. The CDR3 covers 13 residues.

With regard to this clone: Other nucleotide sequences in the sample specify the same CDR3. The CDR3 nucleotides read TGCAGCGTTGAGGGCGGGACCTCCTACGAGCAGTACTTC. Translated, it gives CSVEGGTSYEQYF. This chain uses TRBV29-1 with TRBJ2-7, with D possibly being TRBD2 (6 bases). The CDR3 is 13 amino acids. Trimming took 3 bases from V and 0 from J, leaving 9 bases between them. Germline V gene data show CDR1 as SQVTM and CDR2 as ANQGSEA.

V is TRBV4-1 and J is TRBJ2-1, with no clear D. V shed 4 bases and J shed 0 bases, with 13 bases lying between them. CDR1 and CDR2 from the germline V gene are MGHRA and YSYEKL. The CDR3 sequence is 16 residues long. The CDR3 DNA reads TGCGCCAGCAGCCTTCTACACTCGAGCTCCTACAATGAGCAGTTCTTC. Encoded protein: CASSLLHSSSYNEQFF.

Here the CDR3 DNA reads TGTGCCAGCAGCCCTGCCGGGGACGAGCAGTACTTC. Residues: CASSPAGDEQYF. J is TRBJ2-7 and V is TRBV7-6, with D perhaps matching TRBD2 (5 bases). Trimming took off 5 bases at V and 5 bases at J, with 10 bases between the two ends. This CDR3 comprises 12 residues. CDR1 is SGHVS, CDR2 FNYEAQ, per germline.

This clone was detected only a few times. The chain has TRBV7-3 and TRBJ2-3, with D hard to call. CDR1 and CDR2 (germline): SGHTA, FQGTGA. V was pared by 6 bases and J by 0 bases, with 7 bases between. There are 13 residues in the CDR3. The CDR3 DNA reads as TGTGCCAGCAGAAAGGACAGCACAGATACGCAGTATTTT. It codes for CASRKDSTDTQYF.

This chain links TRBV10-3 with TRBJ1-1, with D possibly matching TRBD1 (6 bases). V was clipped by 10 bases and J by 0 bases, with 12 bases between them. Germline lookup yields CDR1 ENHRY and CDR2 SYGVKD. The CDR3 is made up of 13 amino acids. The CDR3 loop reads CATRQEMNTEAFF. In DNA form, the CDR3 reads TGTGCCACCCGACAGGAAATGAACACTGAAGCTTTCTTT.